The clone carrying this T cell receptor (beta chain) was counted only a few times. Its antigen is unknown. The investigators reverse transcribed all of the isolated RNA, so they sequenced expressed TCRB transcripts. This table comes from immunoSEQ multiplex PCR, and its TCRdb copy is limited to in-frame clones, with some not included. The data hold 300,000 to 350,000 clones, with roughly a tenth observed a single time. The record originates from a study of beta chain features in type 1 diabetes. Study-wide results and caveats: Within patients, naive, central memory and Treg TCRB repertoires seemed more similar than within healthy donors. A moderate, significant TCRB CDR3 shortening appeared in type 1 diabetes across four CD4+ subsets.

Averaging approximately 0.11 L, one heparinised blood draw was given by each donor. Isolation of CD4+ naive, central memory, regulatory and stem cell-like memory cells was achieved by sorting via CD45RO/CCR7/CD25/CD127/CD95/CD27. V lost 5 bases, J lost 0 bases, and 13 bases lay in between. CDR3 length equals 15 residues. Germline CDR1 and CDR2: SGHAT and FQNNGV. This clonotype originated in a man aged 25-40 years with type 1 diabetes. V usage is TRBV11-2 and J usage is TRBJ1-1; possible D gene TRBD1, 5 bases. What was sequenced was central memory CD4+ T cells from blood. The CDR3 loop reads CASSLLGTVNTEAFF. DNA of the CDR3: TGTGCCAGCAGCCTACTAGGGACGGTGAACACTGAAGCTTTCTTT.